A selection of T cell receptor beta chains follows, all from one sample in a study of T-cell memory formation after mild COVID-19. Using its own MiXCR run on the 5' RACE reads, TCRdb lists one record per CDR3 protein. The sample has fewer than 140,000 distinct CDR3 sequences, over 15% seen once. Material for sequencing was PBMCs or a T cell subset sorted from them (not recorded which). These receptors were taken from an adult woman who had mild COVID-19 (a few samples of this study predate the infection). Cell type and time point are not known. CDR3s include the opening cysteine and the closing phenylalanine or tryptophan. The order of the fields is CDR3 DNA, CDR3 protein, D gene, J gene, clone size, V gene. A D gene is named only where the DNA matches it firmly. Clone size is given for some rows only: seen once, a few or many times, or a class if the clone is expanded.

DNA: TGTGCCAGCAGTGATAGGTCCGGGGGCTACGAGCAGTACTTC
CDR3: CASSDRSGGYEQYF
D: NA
J: TRBJ2-7
size: NA
V: TRBV25-1

DNA: TGCGCCAGCAGCCAAGGACGGGTGAACACTGAAGCTTTCTTT
CDR3: CASSQGRVNTEAFF
D: NA
J: TRBJ1-1
size: NA
V: TRBV4-1

DNA: TGCGCCAGCAGCTTGGAGGTCTACACAGATACGCAGTATTTT
CDR3: CASSLEVYTDTQYF
D: NA
J: TRBJ2-3
size: few
V: TRBV5-1

DNA: TGTGCCAGCAGCGGAACGGGACTAGCTGCCTACGAGCAGTACTTC
CDR3: CASSGTGLAAYEQYF
D: TRBD2
J: TRBJ2-7
size: few
V: TRBV7-2

DNA: TGCAGTGCTAGTCACTCCATGTACAATGAGCAGTTCTTC
CDR3: CSASHSMYNEQFF
D: NA
J: TRBJ2-1
size: NA
V: TRBV20-1

DNA: TGTGCCAGCAGCTCGATAGGGACGGGCAATGAGCAGTTCTTC
CDR3: CASSSIGTGNEQFF
D: NA
J: TRBJ2-1
size: NA
V: TRBV7-2

DNA: TGTGCCAGCAGTTACGCGGTCAGCTCCTACGAGCAGTACTTC
CDR3: CASSYAVSSYEQYF
D: NA
J: TRBJ2-7
size: many
V: TRBV6-5

DNA: TGCAGTGCTGACAGAAGCTCCTACAATGAGCAGTTCTTC
CDR3: CSADRSSYNEQFF
D: NA
J: TRBJ2-1
size: NA
V: TRBV20-1

DNA: TGTGCCAGCAGCGGCGACAGGGCCCTTTATGAAAAACTGTTTTTT
CDR3: CASSGDRALYEKLFF
D: TRBD1
J: TRBJ1-4
size: NA
V: TRBV11-2

DNA: TGTGCCAGCAGCACGGGACTAGCGGGAGGGCCGGGAAAGCAGTTCTTC
CDR3: CASSTGLAGGPGKQFF
D: TRBD2
J: TRBJ2-1
size: NA
V: TRBV11-2

DNA: TGTGCCAGCAGTGAAGCGGCCAGCACTGAAGCTTTCTTT
CDR3: CASSEAASTEAFF
D: NA
J: TRBJ1-1
size: NA
V: TRBV2

DNA: TGTGCCAGCGGACCCCACGAGGGGGCTTACGAGCAGTACTTC
CDR3: CASGPHEGAYEQYF
D: TRBD1
J: TRBJ2-7
size: NA
V: TRBV27

DNA: TGTGCCAGCAGCCAAGATTATCGGCTAGCGGGTTACAATGAGCAGTTCTTC
CDR3: CASSQDYRLAGYNEQFF
D: TRBD2
J: TRBJ2-1
size: few
V: TRBV4-2

DNA: TGTGCCAGCAGCCTAAGAAATCTTGACCAGGCATCCTACAATGAGCAGTTCTTC
CDR3: CASSLRNLDQASYNEQFF
D: NA
J: TRBJ2-1
size: NA
V: TRBV7-8

DNA: TGCGCCAGCAGCTTGGTCCAGGGAAGGGGGCAGCAAGATACGCAGTATTTT
CDR3: CASSLVQGRGQQDTQYF
D: TRBD1
J: TRBJ2-3
size: few
V: TRBV5-1

DNA: TGTGCCAGCAGAATCGGGACAGGGGGCGGATACGAGCAGTACTTC
CDR3: CASRIGTGGGYEQYF
D: TRBD1
J: TRBJ2-7
size: NA
V: TRBV5-6

DNA: TGTGCCAGCAGTTTACCCACGGGGTCGCTGTTTTTT
CDR3: CASSLPTGSLFF
D: NA
J: TRBJ2-2
size: NA
V: TRBV27

DNA: TGTGCCAGCAGCGTAGAGGTGGGGGCGATAGGGGCCAACGTCCTGACTTTC
CDR3: CASSVEVGAIGANVLTF
D: NA
J: TRBJ2-6
size: few
V: TRBV9

DNA: TGTGCCAGCAGTATGTCCTACGAGCAGTACTTC
CDR3: CASSMSYEQYF
D: NA
J: TRBJ2-7
size: few
V: TRBV12-3/TRBV12-4

DNA: TGTGCCAGCAGCTTCCAGCCGCAGGGGCACACTGAAGCTTTCTTT
CDR3: CASSFQPQGHTEAFF
D: NA
J: TRBJ1-1
size: NA
V: TRBV7-9